This T cell receptor beta chain was retrieved from a study of T-cell reconstitution after alpha-beta-depleted transplantation in children (dated by TCRdb to about 2016). For the wider study: Using TCR repertoire profiling, the study followed T-cell immune reconstitution in a quantitative way in children after TCRalphabeta/CD19-depleted allogeneic hematopoietic cell transplantation.

Preparation of the library involved PCR. For sequencing, an Illumina HiSeq 2500 was employed. TCR library preparation used molecular barcoding, with unique molecular identifiers applied to normalize quantification of the TCRbeta repertoire. Clones were called with MiXCR by TCRdb after fastp trimmed the public reads at Q25, and only in-frame beta chains were retained. Rows with a matching CDR3 protein are joined into one entry that keeps the most common DNA and genes. This sample has hundreds of thousands of distinct CDR3 sequences in its table, and about a sixth of those were observed once. The ten largest clones represent 35% to 50% of the sample. Concerning this clonotype itself: The antigen it recognizes is unknown. Per-base qualities were not stored, and no clone one base away is much larger.

The treatment or condition tag for this specimen amounts to: allogeneic hematopoietic cell transplantation with graft depleted of TCRalphabeta T cells and CD19 B cells. The transplant recipients were children given TCRalphabeta/CD19-depleted allogeneic hematopoietic cell grafts. Reading from cysteine to phenylalanine, the CDR3 counts 14 amino acids. Only the CDR3 part of the read is kept: 42 bases, read in frame from the first base. The junction shows trimming of 1 base on V and 5 bases on J, plus 9 bases between the germline ends. The germline V gene specifies MGHDK as CDR1 and SYGVNS as CDR2. Overall results and qualifications from the work: The apparently early alphabetaT-cell count recovery about two months after transplant was reportedly dependent on only several hundred rapidly expanded clones derived from non-depleted graft cells. Over the following months the frequencies of hyperexpanded clones went down, and after one year T-cell counts and TCRbeta diversity were mostly credited to newly produced T cells. In some patients, the high TCRbeta diversity seen at day 60 was put down to recipient T cells and intrathymic progenitors that had survived conditioning.

This receptor was obtained from a male patient between 2 and 15 years old who had a stem cell transplant for acute lymphoblastic leukemia, so the T cells may come from the graft donor. The sample was PBMCs, mostly from graft donor cells, taken 360 days after TCRalphabeta/CD19-depleted stem cell transplant. The rearrangement combines TRBV25-1 with TRBJ2-4; the D gene cannot be resolved beyond TRBD1 or TRBD2, each matching 5 bases. The sequence in DNA is TGTGCCAGCAGTGAATCCAAGGGACAAAACATTCAGTACTTC. This encodes CASSESKGQNIQYF.